This TCR beta chain was identified during a study of post-analysis software for immune sequencing data (dated by TCRdb to the mid-2010s). Turning to the overall study: Disease courses on record covered relapsing-remitting, secondary progressive and progressive-relapsing multiple sclerosis, though some patients had no subtype annotation. The patient repertoires were compared against approximately ten previously published healthy control repertoires obtained from donors aged about 6 to 25 years. A subset of samples was prepared in parallel using single-end sample barcoding, then pooled and co-amplified after Illumina adapter ligation. The full study reports these points: When samples were clustered directly using the F measure, samples prepared in the same batch co-clustered strongly, which prompted a batch-effect correction. The multiple sclerosis patient group was slightly younger than the control group. Patients showed significantly higher frequencies than controls for a handful of TRBV segments, among them TRBV5-6, TRBV5-1 and TRBV20-1. Multiple sclerosis patients had significantly lower normalized Chao1 diversity than controls, a result that suggests substantial peripheral T-cell clonal expansion.

The library was made by PCR. Sequencer: Illumina HiSeq 2500. To reduce PCR and sequencing biases, unique molecular identifiers were incorporated into the TCR beta cDNA libraries. About 500,000 cDNA molecules were obtained per 1 to 10 million input T cells, so each molecule approximated one T cell. The patient libraries were prepared and sequenced using the same protocol as the earlier healthy control dataset. Samples belonging to the same batch were prepared together, multiplexed and sequenced on a shared HiSeq lane. In the authors' own workflow: MIGEC was used to process the raw barcoded reads, and molecular identifier groups with only a single read were discarded before consensus assembly and CDR3 extraction. VDJtools was used for post-analysis of the clonotype tables, with diversity normalized by down-sampling every dataset to the smallest sample size. Repertoire overlap clustering matched CDR3 amino acid but not nucleotide sequences to correct batch-related cross-sample contamination. Using fastp trimming at Q25 and MiXCR clonotype assembly, TCRdb reanalyzed the public sequencing data and kept in-frame beta chains. Each entry is one CDR3 protein sequence, shown with its most common DNA and genes. The V and J calls and clone size come from TCRdb's table, not from the authors' own analysis. The table for this sample lists some 890,000 distinct CDR3 sequences; roughly 50% of them were counted only once. Together, the top ten hold 4.6% of the sample.

This clonotype was seen a single time. The clone's antigen remains unknown. Per-base quality was not reported, and no clone a single base away is much larger than it. To demonstrate the VDJtools post-analysis software, the study profiled TCR beta repertoires from the peripheral blood of about 13 young patients with multiple sclerosis. Multiple sclerosis patients were children and adolescents aged about 6 to 17 years. Inclusive of the bounding cysteine and phenylalanine, the CDR3 is 18 residues long. Solely the CDR3 DNA is kept, with 54 bases framed from the first base. Relative to germline, V is missing 0 bases and J is missing 4 bases, with 11 bases of the junction outside any gene match. For CDR1 and CDR2, the germline V gene lists SGHRS and YFSETQ.

The V and J segments used are TRBV5-1 and TRBJ2-3, and 10 junctional nucleotides match TRBD2. This sequence originates from a girl aged 10-17 years with multiple sclerosis. Sequencing was carried out using blood. The DNA sequence is TGCGCCAGCAGCTTGGCCTATAGGCCTAGCGGGGGTTCAGATACGCAGTATTTT. It encodes CASSLAYRPSGGSDTQYF.